The 20 T cell receptor beta chains below were found in one sample sequenced in a study of T cells in Graves' hyperthyroidism and ophthalmopathy. TCR beta CDR3 regions were amplified from RNA transcripts. With the HTBI primer set, the TCR CDR3 went through a first round of RT-PCR. TCRdb fed the multiplex PCR reads into MiXCR, producing one record per CDR3 protein. The sample carries 350,000 or so distinct CDR3 sequences, about a sixth recorded once. The sequenced sample consisted of blood. Receptors originate from a woman younger than 45 with Graves' hyperthyroidism that later progressed to Graves' ophthalmopathy.

V and J are TRBV7-8 and TRBJ2-3, with D possibly being TRBD1 or TRBD2 (5 bases each). Trimming shortened V by 3 bases and J by 5 bases, and 15 bases separated the two germline ends. Germline V gene lookup returns CDR1 SGHVS and CDR2 FQNEAQ. CDR3 size: 15 residues. The CDR3 is CASSFGFGAGDTQYF. Written as DNA, the CDR3 is TGTGCCAGCAGCTTCGGGTTCGGGGCCGGAGATACGCAGTATTTT. The complete variable domain, with remaining parts taken from reference TRBV7-8 and TRBJ2-3, reads GAGVSQSPRYKVAKRGQDVALRCDPISGHVSLFWYQQALGQGPEFLTYFQNEAQLDKSGLPSDRFFAERPEGSVSTLKIQRTQQEDSAVYLCASSFGFGAGDTQYFGPGTRLTVL.

This clonotype came up many times. The J gene is TRBJ1-5, the V gene TRBV20-1; possibly TRBD1 for D (6 bases). The CDR3 is 13 amino acids. Germline values: CDR1 DFQATT, CDR2 SNEGSKA (reference sequence). Trimming removed 5 bases from V and 2 bases from J, with 10 bases in between. CDR3 loop: CSARGPGNQPQHF. The CDR3 nucleotides read TGCAGTGCTCGGGGGCCGGGCAATCAGCCCCAGCATTTT.

This clonotype came up many times. V gene TRBV2 combines with J gene TRBJ2-1; D perhaps matches TRBD1 (6 bases). The CDR3 covers 13 residues. Germline V gene lookup returns CDR1 SNHLY and CDR2 FYNNEI. Trimming took 7 bases from V and 3 from J, leaving 10 bases between them. CDR3 amino acids: CASKGVGYNEQFF. CDR3 bases: TGTGCCAGCAAGGGGGTGGGCTACAATGAGCAGTTCTTC.

This clonotype was seen many times. The chain links TRBV6-5 to TRBJ2-5; D is perhaps TRBD1 or TRBD2 (6 bases each). V was shortened by 0 bases and J by 7 bases, with 15 bases between the two germline ends. The CDR3 runs 15 residues. CDR1 is MNHEY, CDR2 SVGAGI, per germline. The CDR3 DNA reads as TGTGCCAGCAGTTACTCGAAAGGGGGGCTCGGGACCCAGTACTTC. As protein: CASSYSKGGLGTQYF.

This clonotype showed up just a few times. The chain combines TRBV28 with TRBJ1-2, with D perhaps matching TRBD1 (6 bases). V was cut by 5 bases and J by 5 bases, with 15 bases left in between. The CDR3 extends over 14 amino acids. The germline V gene encodes CDR1 MDHEN and CDR2 SYDVKM. This CDR3 reads CASSTTTGEYGYTF. The CDR3 DNA reads as TGTGCCAGCAGTACCACGACAGGAGAATATGGCTACACCTTC.

In its sample, this clonotype was seen a few times. The chain couples TRBV6-1 to TRBJ2-1; D is possibly TRBD1 (6 bases). Germline CDR1 is MNHNS and CDR2 is SASEGT. The V and J ends lost 9 bases and 5 bases respectively, with 14 bases between them. This CDR3 has 13 amino acids. CDR3 sequence: CASYRGNDNEQFF. In DNA form, the CDR3 reads TGTGCCAGTTATAGGGGGAACGACAATGAGCAGTTCTTC.

The rearrangement uses TRBV19 and TRBJ2-7, with TRBD1 matching 7 bases. The CDR3 contains 15 residues. The ends lost 4 bases at V and 3 bases at J; junction bases unmatched: 9. Per germline, CDR1 LNHDA and CDR2 SQIVND (reference sequence). The CDR3 DNA reads as TGTGCCAGTAGTACAAACAGGGGAGCACTCTACGAGCAGTACTTC. It codes for CASSTNRGALYEQYF. Complete variable domain (other parts from reference TRBV19 and TRBJ2-7): DGGITQSPKYLFRKEGQNVTLSCEQNLNHDAMYWYRQDPGQGLRLIYYSQIVNDFQKGDIAEGYSVSREKKESFPLTVTSAQKNPTAFYLCASSTNRGALYEQYFGPGTRLTVT.

This clonotype was detected ten times or more. V and J are TRBV3-1 and TRBJ2-7; D gene uncertain. Germline V gene lookup returns CDR1 LGHDT and CDR2 YNNKEL (reference sequence). Trimming took off 2 bases at V and 6 bases at J, with 11 bases between the two ends. This CDR3 contains 13 residues. CDR3 residues: CASSQTQLSEQYF. CDR3 DNA sequence: TGTGCCAGCAGCCAAACTCAGCTCAGCGAGCAGTACTTC.

The table lists this clonotype with a count of one. This may be a read error, as it is one base from a much larger clone. This sequence joins TRBV7-9 and TRBJ1-6; D is uncertain. The V gene's germline CDR1 is SEHNR and CDR2 FQNEAQ (reference sequence). V lost 8 bases and J 11 bases, leaving 10 bases between the germline ends. The length of the CDR3 is 11 residues. CDR3 loop: CASAGNPPLHF. The CDR3, as DNA: TGTGCCAGCGCGGGAAATCCACCCCTCCACTTT.

The chain is built from TRBV6-4 and TRBJ1-2, with D possibly being TRBD1 (6 bases). The CDR3 is 13 amino acids. V lost 3 bases and J 4 bases, leaving 9 bases between the germline ends. CDR1 MRHNA and CDR2 SNTAGT come from the germline V gene. CDR3 in amino acids: CASSEGQPYGYTF. Here the CDR3 DNA reads TGTGCCAGCAGTGAAGGACAGCCCTATGGCTACACCTTC.

The rearrangement uses TRBV12-3 or TRBV12-4 and TRBJ1-1, with 12 positions matching TRBD1. This CDR3 region has 14 residues. J gave up 6 bases and V 6 bases, and 5 bases lay outside the gene matches. CDR3 sequence (DNA): TGTGCCAGCAGCAACCGGGACAGGGGGCCTGAAGCTTTCTTT. Translated: CASSNRDRGPEAFF.

This clonotype has just a few counts. The V and J genes are TRBV30 and TRBJ2-3; D is undetermined. Trimming took 1 base from V and 14 from J, leaving 16 bases between them. The germline V gene encodes CDR1 GTSNPN and CDR2 SVGIG (reference sequence). CDR3 length equals 12 residues. The DNA for the CDR3 is TGTGCCTGGAGTGCGACTTCGGAAGCGCCGTATTTT. It specifies CAWSATSEAPYF.

Many counts were recorded for this clonotype. The J gene is TRBJ2-2, the V gene TRBV20-1; 7 bases are a match to TRBD2. CDR1 and CDR2 from the germline V gene are DFQATT and SNEGSKA (reference sequence). V gave up 3 bases and J gave up 0 bases; unmatched junction bases: 1. This CDR3 region has 14 residues. The CDR3 is CSASGRPNTGELFF. Written as DNA, the CDR3 is TGCAGTGCTAGCGGGAGGCCGAACACCGGGGAGCTGTTTTTT.

The sample holds many counts of this clonotype. V gene TRBV6-2 or TRBV6-3 combines with J gene TRBJ2-6; 10 nucleotides match TRBD2. CDR1 and CDR2 from the germline V gene are MNHEY and SVGEGT. V was pared by 7 bases and J by 0 bases, with 3 bases of the junction left unmatched. CDR3 length: 16 amino acids. CDR3 region: CASKAGGASGANVLTF. In DNA, the CDR3 is TGTGCCAGCAAAGCGGGGGGGGCCTCTGGGGCCAACGTCCTGACTTTC.

This clonotype came up a few times. The J gene is TRBJ1-4, the V gene TRBV29-1; D is ambiguous. With 4 bases removed from V and 3 bases from J, the gap between germline ends came to 12 bases. CDR3 size: 14 residues. In germline, CDR1 is SQVTM, CDR2 ANQGSEA. CDR3 sequence (DNA): TGCAGCGTTGGATATCGGGCCGCTAATGAAAAACTGTTTTTT. The encoded protein is CSVGYRAANEKLFF.

This clonotype was recorded many times. This rearrangement joins TRBV5-4 to TRBJ1-2; maybe TRBD1 (5 bases). The germline CDR1 and CDR2 sequences are SGHNT and YYREEE (reference sequence). This CDR3 has 15 amino acids. Trimming left V 4 bases short and J 2 bases short, with 15 bases between. The CDR3 protein is CASSATTQGNYGYTF. The DNA for the CDR3 is TGTGCCAGCAGCGCCACAACCCAGGGCAACTATGGCTACACCTTC.

The table lists this clonotype with a few counts. The CDR3 does not end in the conserved phenylalanine or tryptophan, so this is likely a read error. The V gene is TRBV5-6, the J gene TRBJ1-1; no clear D. CDR1 and CDR2 (germline): SGHDT, YYEEEE. The germline V and J ends were trimmed by 2 bases and 2 bases, with 7 bases remaining between them. The CDR3 is 13 amino acids. The CDR3 sequence is CASSFFINTEAFL. In nucleotides, the CDR3 is TGTGCCAGCAGCTTCTTCATTAACACTGAAGCTTTCCTT.

The chain joins TRBV28 to TRBJ1-4; 7 bases map to TRBD1. Germline CDR1 and CDR2: MDHEN and SYDVKM. The CDR3 is 14 residues long. V was clipped by 4 bases and J by 8 bases; unmatched bases: 7. The CDR3 protein is CASSSDRWEEKLFF. The CDR3 DNA reads as TGTGCCAGCAGTTCGGACAGGTGGGAGGAAAAACTGTTTTTT.

The chain is built from TRBV5-1 and TRBJ2-7; 9 bases line up with TRBD1. CDR1 and CDR2 from the germline V gene are SGHRS and YFSETQ. The CDR3 spans 14 residues. With V trimmed by 0 bases and J by 6 bases, 4 bases remained unmatched. The CDR3 region is CASSLGTGAGEQYF. The CDR3 DNA sequence: TGCGCCAGCAGCTTGGGGACAGGGGCCGGCGAGCAGTACTTC.

Only a few counts were recorded for this clonotype. This sequence joins TRBV15 and TRBJ2-7, with 9 bases aligning to TRBD1. Germline CDR1 reads LNHNV; CDR2 reads YYDKDF (reference sequence). The CDR3 totals 16 residues. J gave up 1 base and V 2 bases, and 6 bases lay outside the gene matches. The CDR3 DNA is TGTGCCACCAGCAGAATCGGGACAGGGTTTTCCTACGAGCAGTACTTC. The encoded protein is CATSRIGTGFSYEQYF.